The TCR beta chain under discussion was sequenced for a study of cytomegalovirus exposure and HLA in healthy donors. PCR amplification relied on 60 Vbeta primers (plus 13 Jbeta primers). Profiled with immunoSEQ multiplex PCR; TCRdb holds only in-frame clones, not every one. The sample lists 280,000 or so clones, about 90% occurring once. V was clipped by 5 bases and J by 4 bases, with 18 bases between them. The CDR3 runs 16 residues. Germline CDR1 reads LNHDA; CDR2 reads SQIVND (reference sequence). This chain uses TRBV19 with TRBJ2-1; weak D call: TRBD2 (6 bases). Material for sequencing was PBMCs. The clonotype originates from a woman under 30 in good health and CMV-seronegative. The CDR3 protein is CASSAGPIIGYNEQFF. CDR3 nucleotide sequence: TGTGCCAGTAGTGCGGGACCGATAATTGGGTACAATGAGCAGTTCTTC.